The present T cell receptor (beta chain) was sequenced within a study of beta chain features in type 1 diabetes. Study-wide findings and caveats: The study found moderately but significantly shorter TCRB CDR3s in all four CD4+ subsets of Type 1 diabetes patients. In these data, an HLA type influence on TCRB rearrangement remained unresolved.

The whole isolated RNA underwent reverse transcription, so sequencing captured expressed TCRB transcripts. Generated by immunoSEQ multiplex PCR, the TCRdb table keeps only in-frame clones and is missing some. This sample has some 700,000 clones, with around 15% found just once. To note about this clone: Its matching antigen is unknown.

Sequenced input: naive CD4+ T cells from blood. The receptor comes from a man aged 18 to 35 with type 1 diabetes.

CDR3 coding DNA: TGCGCCAGCAGCCTGGGAATCTGGGAAGTCAAAAACATTCAGTACTTC. Protein: CASSLGIWEVKNIQYF. J is TRBJ2-4 and V is TRBV5-1; D gene uncertain. CDR3 size: 16 residues. Germline lookup yields CDR1 SGHRS and CDR2 YFSETQ. The V end lost 4 bases, the J end lost 3 bases, and 17 bases lay between the germline ends.